The 26 T cell receptor beta chains in this list originate from one sample, sequenced in a study of cytomegalovirus exposure and HLA in healthy donors (TCRdb year 2017). Library method: the immunoSEQ multiplex PCR assay. For the multiplex PCR, a mixture combining 60 forward primers for TCR Vbeta segments and 13 reverse primers for TCR Jbeta segments was used. The table was pulled from immuneACCESS by TCRdb, which kept in-frame rearrangements only. Such tables lose some clones; where checked, under half of the loss comes from unresolved V genes, and the rest has no known cause. The sample records 190,000 or so clones, 80% of which are singletons. The top ten constitute about 0.63% of the sample. The sample comprised PBMCs. The source is a boy under 18 in good health and CMV-seronegative.

This clone was seen more than once but under ten times. The chain's CDR3 is CASRLAVNTGELFF. The CDR3 DNA reads as TGTGCCAGCAGGCTAGCGGTGAACACCGGGGAGCTGTTTTTT. The V and J genes are TRBV7-2 and TRBJ2-2, with 7 bases aligning to TRBD2. The CDR3 has 14 amino acids. Trimming at V came to 6 bases and at J to 1 base, leaving 2 bases not matched to a gene. Germline V lookup: CDR1 SGHTA, CDR2 FQGNSA.

The chain joins TRBV7-9 to TRBJ2-1, with no clear D. The CDR3 sequence is 17 residues long. Trimming removed 1 base from V and 6 bases from J, with 19 bases in between. Germline values: CDR1 SEHNR, CDR2 FQNEAQ (reference sequence). The DNA of the CDR3 is TGTGCCAGCAGCTTAGGGCAAGTTATACCCCTAGGCAATGAGCAGTTCTTC. It translates to CASSLGQVIPLGNEQFF.

The genes are TRBV19 and TRBJ1-2; possible D gene TRBD1, 5 bases. Trimming shortened V by 6 bases and J by 7 bases, and 12 bases separated the two germline ends. The CDR3 runs to 12 residues. Germline V CDR1 and CDR2: LNHDA, SQIVND (reference sequence). The DNA of the CDR3 is TGTGCCAGTAGGGGGGAGGGCTCTGGCTACACCTTC. Translating gives CASRGEGSGYTF.

This chain connects TRBV6-4 to TRBJ2-1; 11 bases match TRBD2. V trimming: 0 bases; J trimming: 8 bases; junction bases outside the gene matches: 6. The CDR3 is 16 amino acids. Germline lookup yields CDR1 MRHNA and CDR2 SNTAGT. This CDR3 reads CASSDSLAGDRYEQFF. CDR3 nucleotide sequence: TGTGCCAGCAGTGACTCACTAGCGGGGGACCGGTATGAGCAGTTCTTC.

V is TRBV7-6 and J is TRBJ1-5; the D is unclear. Trimming took off 5 bases at V and 0 bases at J, with 8 bases between the two ends. The CDR3 contains 14 residues. Germline values: CDR1 SGHVS, CDR2 FNYEAQ. CDR3 in DNA: TGTGCCAGCAGCCCCACAGCTAGCAATCAGCCCCAGCATTTT. The encoded protein is CASSPTASNQPQHF.

V and J are TRBV7-9 and TRBJ1-4; possible D gene TRBD1, 6 bases. V lost 1 base, J lost 0 bases, and 9 bases lay in between. The CDR3 covers 16 residues. Germline V gene sequence: CDR1 SEHNR, CDR2 FQNEAQ (reference sequence). The CDR3 bases are TGTGCCAGCAGCTTAGGACAGGCGGCAACTAATGAAAAACTGTTTTTT. Protein sequence: CASSLGQAATNEKLFF.

The V call is TRBV9, the J call TRBJ1-6; 7 bases match TRBD1. Losses at the gene ends were 2 bases for V and 7 bases for J; bases not matched to a gene: 3. Germline CDR1 SGDLS, CDR2 YYNGEE. The CDR3 consists of 14 residues. The CDR3 DNA reads as TGTGCCAGCAGCGTGGGACAGATGAATTCACCCCTCCACTTT. Translating gives CASSVGQMNSPLHF. Using reference TRBV9 and TRBJ1-6 for the parts outside the CDR3, the full variable domain is DSGVTQTPKHLITATGQRVTLRCSPRSGDLSVYWYQQSLDQGLQFLIQYYNGEERAKGNILERFSAQQFPDLHSELNLSSLELGDSALYFCASSVGQMNSPLHFGNGTRLTVT.

The chain carries TRBV19 and TRBJ2-1; no definite D call. The germline gives CDR1 LNHDA, CDR2 SQIVND (reference sequence). V lost 2 bases and J 2 bases, leaving 10 bases between the germline ends. This CDR3 contains 15 residues. The CDR3 is CASSISRLTYNEQFF. The DNA for the CDR3 is TGTGCCAGTAGTATAAGTCGGTTAACCTACAATGAGCAGTTCTTC.

The table lists this clone with a count of one. This chain links TRBV12-5 with TRBJ1-5, with 7 bases aligning to TRBD1. V lost 0 bases, J lost 2 bases, and 10 bases stayed unmatched. CDR3 length: 18 amino acids. The germline CDR1 and CDR2 sequences are LGHNT and FRNRAP. The CDR3 loop reads CASGLVLAGGTGNQPQHF. CDR3 DNA sequence: TGTGCTAGTGGTTTGGTATTGGCAGGGGGAACGGGCAATCAGCCCCAGCATTTT.

V and J are TRBV9 and TRBJ1-2; perhaps TRBD1 as D (5 bases). Germline values: CDR1 SGDLS, CDR2 YYNGEE. Trimming pared 0 bases from V and 6 bases from J, leaving 9 bases between. This CDR3 is 13 amino acids long. The CDR3 DNA reads as TGTGCCAGCAGCGTAGCAGGGTCGGATGGCTACACCTTC. Its translation: CASSVAGSDGYTF.

Written as DNA, the CDR3 is TGTGCCAGTAGTATTAGGTCGGGGGCAGATACGCAGTATTTT. Translating it yields CASSIRSGADTQYF. The rearrangement joins TRBV19 to TRBJ2-3, with D possibly matching TRBD2 (6 bases). The ends were cut back, 3 bases at V and 4 bases at J, with 11 bases in the middle. Germline CDR1 and CDR2: LNHDA and SQIVND (reference sequence). This CDR3 has 14 amino acids.

The rearrangement links TRBV4-2 to TRBJ2-1; 8 bases agree with TRBD1. After removal of 10 bases from V and 5 bases from J, the junction contained 13 bases not matched to a gene. This CDR3 is built from 15 residues. Germline CDR1 and CDR2: LGHNA and YNFKEQ. CDR3 coding DNA: TGTGCCAACCGCGTACAGGGGGAGGTCCACAATGAGCAGTTCTTC. Its protein is CANRVQGEVHNEQFF.

Details on this clone: One junction end does not reproduce the germline sequence, and a read error may be involved. The chain is built from TRBV29-1 and TRBJ2-7; TRBD1 is a possible D gene (5 bases). Germline V gives CDR1 SQVTM, CDR2 ANQGSEA. The CDR3 is made up of 11 amino acids. CDR3 protein: CSVEDSYEQYF. CDR3 bases: TGCAGCGTCGAAGACAGCTACGAGCAGTACTTC.

The rearrangement links TRBV29-1 to TRBJ1-1; D is perhaps TRBD1 (6 bases). In germline, CDR1 is SQVTM, CDR2 ANQGSEA. The CDR3 sequence is 13 residues long. V lost 4 bases and J 4 bases, leaving 13 bases between the germline ends. The CDR3, as DNA: TGCAGCGTTGTAAGACAGGACCTCACTGAAGCTTTCTTT. Its protein is CSVVRQDLTEAFF.

The chain employs TRBV19 and TRBJ1-2; TRBD1 agrees at 8 bases. CDR1 is LNHDA, CDR2 SQIVND, per germline (reference sequence). CDR3 length: 16 residues. J gave up 2 bases and V 4 bases, and 9 bases lay outside the gene matches. Here the CDR3 reads CASSRGQALKNYGYTF. The CDR3 DNA reads TGTGCCAGTAGTAGGGGACAGGCACTAAAAAACTATGGCTACACCTTC. Together with reference TRBV19 and TRBJ1-2, the CDR3 gives the full variable domain: DGGITQSPKYLFRKEGQNVTLSCEQNLNHDAMYWYRQDPGQGLRLIYYSQIVNDFQKGDIAEGYSVSREKKESFPLTVTSAQKNPTAFYLCASSRGQALKNYGYTFGSGTRLTVV.

The chain recombines TRBV2 with TRBJ2-3, with 12 bases aligning to TRBD2. Trimming cost V 9 bases and J 6 bases; bases outside gene matches: 16. Germline V gives CDR1 SNHLY, CDR2 FYNNEI. The CDR3 totals 17 residues. The CDR3 spells CASPGSLAGGPTDTQYF. The CDR3 DNA reads as TGTGCCAGTCCAGGTTCTCTAGCGGGAGGGCCAACGGATACGCAGTATTTT. Based on the CDR3 plus reference TRBV2 and TRBJ2-3, the full variable domain is EPEVTQTPSHQVTQMGQEVILRCVPISNHLYFYWYRQILGQKVEFLVSFYNNEISEKSEIFDDQFSVERPDGSNFTLKIRSTKLEDSAMYFCASPGSLAGGPTDTQYFGPGTRLTVL.

The CDR3 region is CASSYFVRGRNYGYTF. Written as DNA, the CDR3 is TGTGCCAGCAGTTACTTTGTAAGGGGAAGGAACTATGGCTACACCTTC. The chain employs TRBV6-6 and TRBJ1-2; tentatively, D is TRBD1 (5 bases). Trimming removed 1 base at V and 2 bases at J, with 14 bases between. Germline V gene sequence: CDR1 MNHNY, CDR2 SVGAGI (reference sequence). The CDR3 extends over 16 amino acids.

V is TRBV5-4 and J is TRBJ2-3; unclear D gene. The length of the CDR3 is 16 residues. Between the trimmed V and J ends, which lost 4 bases and 0 bases, there was a span of 15 bases. Per germline, CDR1 SGHNT and CDR2 YYREEE (reference sequence). CDR3 loop: CASSLWLSPSTDTQYF. CDR3 bases: TGTGCCAGCAGCCTCTGGCTTTCTCCTAGCACAGATACGCAGTATTTT.

The V and J genes are TRBV28 and TRBJ1-1, with 7 bases that match TRBD1. The CDR3 runs to 14 residues. Per germline, CDR1 MDHEN and CDR2 SYDVKM. Germline trimming cut 7 bases from V and 2 bases from J; bases unmatched to any gene: 7. In DNA form, the CDR3 reads TGTGCCAGCAAAAGGACAGGTTTAAACACTGAAGCTTTCTTT. As protein: CASKRTGLNTEAFF.

This chain links TRBV7-2 with TRBJ1-2; a weak D match, TRBD1 (6 bases). The CDR3 runs 13 residues. V lost 5 bases to trimming and J lost 8 bases, with 15 bases between them. Germline assignment: CDR1 SGHTA and CDR2 FQGNSA. CDR3 loop: CASSPEGGRGYTF. The CDR3 DNA reads as TGTGCCAGCAGCCCCGAGGGGGGGCGAGGCTACACCTTC.

The chain uses TRBV4-3 and TRBJ1-2; maybe TRBD1 (5 bases). Germline lookup yields CDR1 LGHNA and CDR2 YSLEER. Trimming cost V 1 base and J 2 bases, with 8 bases left between them. The CDR3 covers 14 residues. The CDR3 spells CASSQGGGNYGYTF. The CDR3 DNA is TGCGCCAGCAGCCAAGGGGGGGGGAACTATGGCTACACCTTC.

The chain carries TRBV7-3 and TRBJ1-1; possible D gene TRBD1, 6 bases. V dropped 4 bases and J dropped 6 bases, with 12 bases sitting between them. Per the germline V gene, CDR1 is SGHTA and CDR2 is FQGTGA. This CDR3 has 13 amino acids. CDR3: CASSSGRGAEAFF. CDR3 bases: TGTGCCAGCAGCTCGGGCAGGGGAGCTGAAGCTTTCTTT.

V and J are TRBV6-6 and TRBJ1-3, with D perhaps matching TRBD1 (5 bases). This CDR3 is built from 15 residues. Germline CDR1 reads MNHNY; CDR2 reads SVGAGI (reference sequence). V lost 6 bases and J 3 bases, leaving 15 bases between the germline ends. The CDR3 DNA is TGTGCCAGCAGCCACTCCCTTACAGGTGGAAACACCATATATTTT. Amino acids: CASSHSLTGGNTIYF.

The chain combines TRBV2 with TRBJ2-1; D is possibly TRBD1 (5 bases). The V gene's germline CDR1 is SNHLY and CDR2 FYNNEI. Trimming took 4 bases from V and 3 from J, leaving 16 bases between them. The CDR3 is made up of 16 amino acids. The CDR3 region has the DNA TGTGCCAGCAGTGGCGGCTTGGCAGGGCGCTACAATGAGCAGTTCTTC. Residues: CASSGGLAGRYNEQFF. Full variable domain (remainder filled in from reference TRBV2 and TRBJ2-1): EPEVTQTPSHQVTQMGQEVILRCVPISNHLYFYWYRQILGQKVEFLVSFYNNEISEKSEIFDDQFSVERPDGSNFTLKIRSTKLEDSAMYFCASSGGLAGRYNEQFFGPGTRLTVL.

V usage is TRBV19 and J usage is TRBJ1-1; TRBD1 agrees at 8 bases. Germline CDR1 reads LNHDA; CDR2 reads SQIVND (reference sequence). The V and J ends lost 3 bases and 3 bases, in that order; junction bases with no gene match: 0. The CDR3 is made up of 13 amino acids. The CDR3 sequence is CASSMDRDTEAFF. DNA for the CDR3: TGTGCCAGTAGTATGGACAGGGACACTGAAGCTTTCTTT.

The DNA for the CDR3 is TGTGCCAGTAGTATAGCTGAGAGCTCAACTTTCACCGGGGAGCTGTTTTTT. Protein sequence: CASSIAESSTFTGELFF. The gene calls are TRBV19 and TRBJ2-2, with D uncertain. The V gene lost 1 base and the J gene lost 4 bases, with 16 bases spanning the gap. CDR1 is LNHDA, CDR2 SQIVND, per germline (reference sequence). This CDR3 comprises 17 residues.